Described below is a single T cell receptor beta chain sequence and its context. Sequencing was performed with immunoSEQ multiplex PCR; in TCRdb, only in-frame clones are kept and a portion is missing. The table lists about 180,000 clones, over 75% of them singletons. The sample originates from a study of blood T cell repertoires in COVID-19. Germline V gives CDR1 LNHNV, CDR2 YYDKDF (reference sequence). V gave up 4 bases and J gave up 7 bases; unmatched junction bases: 10. CDR3 length: 16 amino acids. The source of this sequence is a person aged 65-85 years with COVID-19, enrolled during active disease. Specimen: peripheral blood. The gene calls are TRBV15 and TRBJ2-2; TRBD1 matches 9 bases. CDR3 residues: CATSTLDRGTFGELFF. Written as DNA, the CDR3 is TGTGCCACCAGCACTCTGGACAGGGGTACTTTCGGGGAGCTGTTTTTT.